The clone carrying this TCR beta chain was picked up many times. Its antigen is as yet unknown. This record belongs to a study of CD8 T cells in ankylosing spondylitis. Study-wide findings and caveats: A CD8+ phenotype characterized the disease-linked clones, which were relatively rare in peripheral blood. Characteristic, it appeared, of ankylosing spondylitis blood was a TCR beta motif of fewer than 10 highly homologous variants.

The CDR3 runs 14 residues. V lost 5 bases and J lost 1; bases outside the gene matches: 2. Germline V gene lookup returns CDR1 SEHNR and CDR2 FQNEAQ (reference sequence). TCRdb itself ran the 5' RACE reads through MiXCR, one entry per CDR3 protein. The sample lists 150,000 to 200,000 distinct CDR3 sequences; 13% were seen once. Material: blood, either unsorted or a sorted T cell fraction (not recorded which). The clonotype was recovered from a female donor with ankylosing spondylitis or in good health (not recorded which). The chain is built from TRBV7-9 and TRBJ1-5, with 7 bases matching TRBD1. In DNA form, the CDR3 reads TGTGCCAGCAGCCAACAGGGGAGCAATCAGCCCCAGCATTTT. It codes for CASSQQGSNQPQHF.